The clone carrying this T cell receptor beta chain has a handful of counts. The data stem from a study of cytomegalovirus exposure and HLA in healthy donors. Across the study: A later analysis reported the same platform for the 100 to 150 validation repertoires and the roughly 670 first-cohort repertoires.

Some clones are missing from TCRdb's copy, which holds only in-frame ones; the method was immunoSEQ multiplex PCR. Among approximately 180,000 clones listed, 87% were seen once. The germline V gene encodes CDR1 SGHDN and CDR2 FVKESK. The CDR3 totals 14 residues. V lost 6 bases and J 6 bases, leaving 14 bases between the germline ends. The sample comprised PBMCs. The chain recombines TRBV14 with TRBJ2-2; perhaps TRBD2 as D (5 bases). This receptor was taken from a woman aged 25 to 39 in good health and CMV-seronegative. The CDR3 DNA follows: TGTGCCAGCAGACCACTAGGAAGCGCCGGGGAGCTGTTTTTT. Its protein product is CASRPLGSAGELFF.